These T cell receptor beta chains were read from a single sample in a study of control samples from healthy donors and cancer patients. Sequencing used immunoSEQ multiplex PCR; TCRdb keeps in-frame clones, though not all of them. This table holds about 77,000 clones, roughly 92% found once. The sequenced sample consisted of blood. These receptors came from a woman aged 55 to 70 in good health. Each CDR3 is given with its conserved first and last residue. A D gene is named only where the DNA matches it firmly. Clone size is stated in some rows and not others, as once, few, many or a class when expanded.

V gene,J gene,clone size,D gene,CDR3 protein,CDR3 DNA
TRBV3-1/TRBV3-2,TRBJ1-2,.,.,CASSQAVQGPLSGYYGYTF,TGTGCCAGCAGCCAAGCCGTACAGGGACCCCTTTCTGGGTACTATGGCTACACCTTC
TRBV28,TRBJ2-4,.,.,CASSLGGAKNIQYF,TGTGCCAGCAGTTTAGGGGGAGCCAAAAACATTCAGTACTTC
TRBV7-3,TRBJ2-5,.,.,CASSQNAQETQYF,TGTGCCAGCAGCCAAAACGCCCAAGAGACCCAGTACTTC
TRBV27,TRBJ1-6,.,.,CASSSPSRQYNSPLHF,TGTGCCAGCAGTTCCCCCTCCCGACAGTATAATTCACCCCTCCACTTT
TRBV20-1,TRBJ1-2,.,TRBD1,CSASRGTDGYGYTF,TGCAGTGCTAGTCGAGGGACAGACGGGTATGGCTACACCTTC
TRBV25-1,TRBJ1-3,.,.,CASLETERGGNTIYF,TGTGCCAGCCTGGAAACAGAACGTGGAGGCAACACCATATATTTT
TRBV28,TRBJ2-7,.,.,CASSLMVHEQYF,TGTGCCAGCAGTTTAATGGTCCACGAGCAGTACTTC
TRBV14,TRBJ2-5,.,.,CASSQDADYQMIETQYF,TGTGCCAGCAGCCAAGATGCGGACTACCAAATGATAGAGACCCAGTACTTC
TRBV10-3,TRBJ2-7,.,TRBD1,CAIEGQGFEQYF,TGTGCCATCGAGGGACAGGGGTTCGAGCAGTACTTC
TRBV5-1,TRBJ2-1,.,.,CASSLVLGANEQFF,TGCGCCAGCAGCTTGGTCCTGGGAGCCAATGAGCAGTTCTTC
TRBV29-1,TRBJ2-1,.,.,CSVGDSNNEQFF,TGCAGCGTTGGGGACTCCAACAATGAGCAGTTCTTC
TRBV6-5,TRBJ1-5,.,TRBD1,CASSYSRGPYNQPQHF,TGTGCCAGCAGTTACAGCAGGGGGCCATACAATCAGCCCCAGCATTTT
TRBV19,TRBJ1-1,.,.,CASRTPPGQGPGNTEAFF,TGTGCCAGTCGCACCCCACCGGGGCAGGGGCCGGGGAACACTGAAGCTTTCTTT
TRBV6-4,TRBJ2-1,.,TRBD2,CASSDGRGRYNEQFF,TGTGCCAGCAGTGACGGGAGGGGAAGATACAATGAGCAGTTCTTC
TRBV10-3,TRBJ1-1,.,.,CAIRRTLNTEAFF,TGTGCCATCAGGAGAACACTGAACACTGAAGCTTTCTTT
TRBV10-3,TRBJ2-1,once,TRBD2,CAISEPVRLAGGYNEQFF,TGTGCCATCAGTGAGCCGGTTCGACTAGCGGGAGGCTACAATGAGCAGTTCTTC
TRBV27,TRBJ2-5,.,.,CASSFLRGAETQYF,TGTGCCAGCAGTTTCCTTCGCGGGGCTGAGACCCAGTACTTC